The 7 T cell receptor delta chains presented below share a single source sample, sequenced in a study of DNA immune sequencing with unique molecular identifiers. Primers for all 8 TRDV and 4 TRDJ genes amplified genomic DNA in 32-plex. In roughly 3 barcoding PCR cycles, molecules received a 12-nucleotide UMI, then adapter PCR followed. TCRdb used CATT to re-call clones from the multiplex PCR reads. The sample yields 860 or so delta-chain clones, roughly a third seen once. Sample: gamma-delta T cells from PBMCs. Source of these receptors: a human donor in good health.

Remarks on this clone: A far larger clone is just one base off, so this is likely a read error. Other DNA sequences from this sample encode an identical CDR3 as well. The chain combines TRDV3 with TRDJ2; no clear D gene. Germline CDR1 and CDR2: TVYSNPD and GDNSRS (reference sequence). The CDR3 is made up of 14 amino acids. The CDR3 loop is CAFSPPLLTAQLFF. The CDR3 region has the DNA TGTGCCTTTTCCCCGCCCCTTTTGACGGCACAACTCTTCTTT.

In the case of this clone: The TCRdb protein comes from a much larger clone and disagrees with this DNA's translation at residue 11, likely due to a read error; the protein given here is derived from the DNA. The CDR3 here is CACDTVEVRRVLIF. The CDR3, as DNA: TGTGCCTGTGACACTGTAGAGGTCAGGCGGGTACTCATCTTT. The V and J genes are TRDV2 and TRDJ2; D gene ambiguous. The J call may be wrong; the DNA end is better matched by TRDJ1. The CDR3 sequence is 14 residues long. Per germline, CDR1 GEAIGNYY and CDR2 EKD.

On this clone itself: This DNA translates differently at residue 5 from the TCRdb protein, which is that of a much larger clone; a read error is likely, and the protein shown is the DNA's own translation. The CDR3 DNA follows: TGTGCCTTTTCCACGCCCCTTTTGACAGCACAACTCTTCTTT. Translated: CAFSTPLLTAQLFF. The chain combines TRDV3 with TRDJ2; unclear D gene. The germline V and J ends were trimmed by 2 bases and 1 base, with 11 bases remaining between them. The CDR3 has 14 amino acids. Per the germline V gene, CDR1 is TVYSNPD and CDR2 is GDNSRS (reference sequence).

Note on this clone: TCRdb has a much larger clone's protein, which differs at residue 5 from the translation of this DNA, likely because of a read error; what is shown is the protein translated from the DNA. The rearrangement joins TRDV1 to TRDJ1; 11 nucleotides agree with TRDD3. Trimming removed 4 bases from V and 3 bases from J; junction bases left unmatched: 16. The CDR3 extends over 19 amino acids. CDR1 and CDR2 from the germline V gene are TSWWSYY and QGS. CDR3 in amino acids: CALGVLLVLGDSDADKLIF. The CDR3 DNA reads TGTGCTCTTGGGGTACTCCTAGTACTGGGGGATAGTGACGCCGATAAACTCATCTTT.

This clone showed up just a few times. A far larger clone is one nucleotide away, so this likely arose from a read error. The chain uses TRDV1 and TRDJ1, with TRDD3 matching over 8 bases. CDR3 length: 24 amino acids. V lost 0 bases, J lost 0 bases, and 27 bases stayed unmatched. Germline CDR1 reads TSWWSYY; CDR2 reads QGS. This CDR3 reads CALGELSRGHPLGERGRYTDKLIF. CDR3 sequence (DNA): TGTGCTCTTGGGGAACTGTCTAGAGGTCACCCGCTGGGGGAACGAGGAAGGTACACCGATAAACTCATCTTT.

This clone was detected only a few times. This sequence joins TRDV2 and TRDJ3, with TRDD3 identical over 9 bases. Germline trimming cut 1 base from V and 1 base from J; bases unmatched to any gene: 10. The CDR3 has 20 amino acids. Germline assignment: CDR1 GEAIGNYY and CDR2 EKD. CDR3 in DNA: TGTGCCTGTGACACTATCCGTACTGGGGGAAAATCCTGGGACACCCGACAGATGTTTTTC. Its translation: CACDTIRTGGKSWDTRQMFF.

This clone was counted between two and nine times. The rearrangement uses TRDV2 and TRDJ1; 10 nucleotides match TRDD3. Germline V gene lookup returns CDR1 GEAIGNYY and CDR2 EKD. The CDR3 sequence is 17 residues long. With 1 base clipped from V and 6 bases from J, the junction kept 13 bases outside the gene matches. The CDR3 bases are TGTGCCTGTGACACTATACCCGTGGGGGATACTCAGTATAAACTCATCTTT. It codes for CACDTIPVGDTQYKLIF.